Listed below are T cell receptor beta chains from one sample, sequenced in a study of T-cell reconstitution after alpha-beta-depleted transplantation in children. TCRdb ran MiXCR on the PCR reads and lists one entry per CDR3 protein. Of about 980,000 distinct CDR3 sequences listed, roughly 31% are singletons. The specimen was PBMCs, mostly from graft donor cells, collected 360 days after TCRalphabeta/CD19-depleted stem cell transplant. These TCRs come from a boy younger than two who had a stem cell transplant for SCID, so the T cells may come from the graft donor. Both conserved end residues are part of each CDR3.

j_gene | v_gene | CDR3aa
TRBJ2-7 | TRBV30 | CAWSKGTPYEQYF
TRBJ2-3 | TRBV12-3/TRBV12-4 | CASRLTVSTDTQYF
TRBJ2-3 | TRBV5-1 | CASSLAPSGGAADTQYF
TRBJ1-1 | TRBV28 | CASDRGNTEAFF
TRBJ2-2 | TRBV15 | CATSRGSGTGTGELFF
TRBJ2-2 | TRBV5-5 | CASSSVYVAGELFF
TRBJ1-5 | TRBV6-2/TRBV6-3 | CASSRASDQPQHF
TRBJ2-5 | TRBV15 | CATSRGKGETQYF
TRBJ2-3 | TRBV15 | CATSRASGGTDTQYF
TRBJ1-6 | TRBV12-3/TRBV12-4 | CASSRQGYNSPLHF
TRBJ2-7 | TRBV7-2 | CASSLWWGDSYEQYF
TRBJ2-7 | TRBV4-1 | CASSQATGVLPLSQYF
TRBJ2-6 | TRBV12-3/TRBV12-4 | CASSLGDRVSGANVLTF
TRBJ2-1 | TRBV12-3/TRBV12-4 | CASSLTGRAYNEQFF
TRBJ2-7 | TRBV27 | CASSSGLGGQNPYEQYF
TRBJ1-5 | TRBV20-1 | CSARDPSRGPDQPQHF
TRBJ2-2 | TRBV7-8 | CASSLELAVSTGELFF
TRBJ1-2 | TRBV28 | CASTIFGTGEANYGYTF
TRBJ2-3 | TRBV6-6 | CASSYTGSVDTQYF